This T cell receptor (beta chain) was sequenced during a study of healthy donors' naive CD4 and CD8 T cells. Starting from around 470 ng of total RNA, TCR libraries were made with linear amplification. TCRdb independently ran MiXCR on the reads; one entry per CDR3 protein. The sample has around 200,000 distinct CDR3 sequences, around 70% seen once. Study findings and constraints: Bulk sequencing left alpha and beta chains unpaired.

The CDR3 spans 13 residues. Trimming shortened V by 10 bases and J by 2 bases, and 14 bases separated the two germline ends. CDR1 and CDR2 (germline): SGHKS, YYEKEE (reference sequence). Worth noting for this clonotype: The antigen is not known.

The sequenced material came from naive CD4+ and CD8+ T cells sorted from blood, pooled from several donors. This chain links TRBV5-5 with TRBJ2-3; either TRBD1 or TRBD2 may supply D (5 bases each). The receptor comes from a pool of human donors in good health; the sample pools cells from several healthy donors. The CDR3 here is CASPGADTDTQYF. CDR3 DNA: TGTGCCTCCCCCGGGGCCGACACAGATACGCAGTATTTT.